A single sample gave rise to the 28 T cell receptor beta chains below, sequenced in a study of CD8 T cells in Susac syndrome. RNA amounts of roughly 0.5 to 1 ug underwent reverse transcription with random hexamers. MiXCR, run by TCRdb on the immunoSEQ multiplex PCR reads, gives a single entry per CDR3 protein. The sample has more than 200,000 distinct CDR3 sequences; more than 85% are singletons. The sample was CD8+ T cells from PBMCs. The receptor source for this set is a human donor with multiple sclerosis.

This chain links TRBV2 with TRBJ2-1; D is unclear. Trimming took 0 bases from V and 14 from J, leaving 11 bases between them. The CDR3 has 12 amino acids. Per germline, CDR1 SNHLY and CDR2 FYNNEI. CDR3 in amino acids: CASSEATMVEFF. Written as DNA, the CDR3 is TGTGCCAGCAGTGAAGCCACCATGGTGGAGTTCTTC.

The rearrangement links TRBV3-1 to TRBJ2-5; TRBD1 or TRBD2 may be the D gene (5 bases each). V was pared by 0 bases and J by 3 bases, with 11 bases between. Germline lookup yields CDR1 LGHDT and CDR2 YNNKEL (reference sequence). This CDR3 comprises 15 residues. The CDR3 nucleotides are TGTGCCAGCAGCCAAGAGGGACGGCGGAAAGAGACCCAGTACTTC. Translating it yields CASSQEGRRKETQYF.

The chain links TRBV20-1 to TRBJ2-1, with 14 bases that match TRBD2. The V gene end was trimmed by 4 bases and the J gene end by 8 bases; junction bases not matched to a gene: 7. CDR3 length equals 15 residues. Germline CDR1 reads DFQATT; CDR2 reads SNEGSKA (reference sequence). As DNA, the CDR3 is TGCAGTGCTACCACGGGACTAGCGGGAGTGGATGAGCAGTTCTTC. Protein product: CSATTGLAGVDEQFF.

The chain joins TRBV5-1 to TRBJ2-1; TRBD2 might be the D (6 bases). The V gene's germline CDR1 is SGHRS and CDR2 YFSETQ. The CDR3 is 16 residues long. V lost 0 bases and J lost 2, with 12 bases in between. CDR3 DNA: TGCGCCAGCAGCTTGGAGGACTACCTACCCTACAATGAGCAGTTCTTC. This gives the protein CASSLEDYLPYNEQFF.

Turning to this clonotype: Relative to the germline gene, one junction end is altered; a read error may explain this. The genes are TRBV7-7 and TRBJ2-2; D is ambiguous. Germline CDR1 is SSHAT and CDR2 is FNYEAQ (reference sequence). The CDR3 spans 17 residues. CDR3 loop: CASSPLGWASGTGELFF. The CDR3 DNA reads TGTGCTAGCAGCCCTCTCGGGTGGGCAAGTGGCACCGGGGAGCTGTTTTTT.

The V gene is TRBV10-3, the J gene TRBJ2-1; D remains ambiguous. V dropped 1 base and J dropped 6 bases, with 4 bases sitting between them. CDR3 length equals 12 residues. CDR1 is ENHRY, CDR2 SYGVKD, per germline. This CDR3 is CAISEFANEQFF. In nucleotides, the CDR3 is TGTGCCATCAGTGAGTTCGCCAATGAGCAGTTCTTC.

The rearrangement joins TRBV7-9 to TRBJ2-5; tentatively, D is TRBD2 (6 bases). Germline V lookup: CDR1 SEHNR, CDR2 FQNEAQ (reference sequence). CDR3 size: 14 residues. The germline V and J ends were trimmed by 3 bases and 5 bases, with 13 bases remaining between them. The CDR3 here is CASSFVASEETQYF. The DNA for the CDR3 is TGTGCCAGCAGCTTTGTCGCTAGCGAGGAGACCCAGTACTTC.

The rearrangement links TRBV15 to TRBJ1-5; D call uncertain. The germline V gene encodes CDR1 LNHNV and CDR2 YYDKDF (reference sequence). Trimming shortened V by 6 bases and J by 4 bases, and 10 bases separated the two germline ends. The length of the CDR3 is 13 residues. CDR3 nucleotide sequence: TGTGCCACCAGGGAGGGCTTAAATCAGCCCCAGCATTTT. It encodes CATREGLNQPQHF.

V is TRBV27 and J is TRBJ2-2, with D possibly being TRBD1 or TRBD2 (6 bases each). The germline V and J ends were trimmed by 2 bases and 12 bases, with 13 bases remaining between them. This CDR3 has 13 amino acids. Germline-derived CDR1 and CDR2 are MNHEY and SMNVEV (reference sequence). CDR3 protein: CASSLKGEVKLFF. CDR3 DNA: TGTGCCAGCAGTTTAAAGGGGGAGGTGAAGCTGTTTTTT.

The chain employs TRBV28 and TRBJ1-4; D not resolved. Germline CDR1 reads MDHEN; CDR2 reads SYDVKM. The V end was cut by 2 bases, the J end by 5 bases, with 9 bases between. There are 14 residues in the CDR3. This CDR3 is CASSLSGVNEKLFF. The DNA for the CDR3 is TGTGCCAGCAGTTTAAGTGGGGTGAATGAAAAACTGTTTTTT. Combining the CDR3 with reference TRBV28 and TRBJ1-4 gives the whole variable domain DVKVTQSSRYLVKRTGEKVFLECVQDMDHENMFWYRQDPGLGLRLIYFSYDVKMKEKGDIPEGYSVSREKKERFSLILESASTNQTSMYLCASSLSGVNEKLFFGSGTQLSVL.

The CDR3 region has the DNA TGTGCCAGCAGTTTTGTGGGAGCCCAAGAGACCCAGTACTTC. Amino acids: CASSFVGAQETQYF. This chain joins TRBV27 and TRBJ2-5; tentative D call: TRBD2 (5 bases). CDR1 and CDR2 (germline): MNHEY, SMNVEV (reference sequence). The CDR3 runs to 14 residues. The V end lost 3 bases, the J end lost 1 base, and 9 bases lay between the germline ends.

This clonotype has just a few counts. This sequence joins TRBV15 and TRBJ2-7, with D uncertain. The CDR3 runs 15 residues. Germline-derived CDR1 and CDR2 are LNHNV and YYDKDF (reference sequence). V was cut by 0 bases and J by 2 bases, with 11 bases left in between. CDR3 protein: CATSRDDILTYEQYF. The CDR3, as DNA: TGTGCCACCAGCAGAGATGATATCTTAACCTACGAGCAGTACTTC.

The chain has TRBV18 and TRBJ2-1; D possibly corresponds to TRBD2 (5 bases). In germline, CDR1 is KGHSH, CDR2 LQKENI. The CDR3 spans 17 residues. The V and J ends lost 3 bases and 4 bases respectively, with 19 bases between them. Here the CDR3 reads CASSPNDGKEYYNEQFF. CDR3 DNA sequence: TGTGCCAGCTCACCGAACGACGGGAAAGAATATTACAATGAGCAGTTCTTC.

J is TRBJ2-2 and V is TRBV30; the match to TRBD1 covers 7 bases. The V gene end was trimmed by 2 bases and the J gene end by 4 bases; junction bases not matched to a gene: 4. The CDR3 covers 14 residues. Per the germline V gene, CDR1 is GTSNPN and CDR2 is SVGIG (reference sequence). The CDR3 DNA reads as TGTGCCTGGAGTCCCTACAGGGGCACCGGGGAGCTGTTTTTT. Its translation is CAWSPYRGTGELFF.

In the case of this clonotype: One end of the junction fails to match germline, which may point to a read error. The CDR3 here is CASSLSPQLEETQYF. The CDR3 DNA reads as TGTGCTAGCAGCTTATCTCCCCAGCTGGAGGAGACCCAGTACTTC. The chain carries TRBV7-7 and TRBJ2-5; D is ambiguous. The CDR3 is made up of 15 amino acids. Germline V lookup: CDR1 SSHAT, CDR2 FNYEAQ (reference sequence).

This clonotype has only one observation. The CDR3 region is CASSHVHGVGEQYF. The CDR3 nucleotides read TGTGCCAGCAGCCACGTTCATGGGGTTGGCGAGCAGTACTTC. The V gene is TRBV3-1, the J gene TRBJ2-7; D gene ambiguous. Trimming took 3 bases from V and 6 from J, leaving 15 bases between them. Germline V gene sequence: CDR1 LGHDT, CDR2 YNNKEL (reference sequence). The length of the CDR3 is 14 residues.

The chain uses TRBV7-9 and TRBJ1-2; D gene unclear. This CDR3 region has 14 residues. Germline assignment: CDR1 SEHNR and CDR2 FQNEAQ (reference sequence). The V end was cut by 5 bases, the J end by 4 bases, with 14 bases between. The CDR3 nucleotides are TGTGCCAGCAGCCCCCCCGACGGCCTCTATGGCTACACCTTC. It encodes CASSPPDGLYGYTF.

The genes are TRBV29-1 and TRBJ2-1; 10 nucleotides align to TRBD2. Per germline, CDR1 SQVTM and CDR2 ANQGSEA. The junction had 17 bases not matched to a gene; V was cut back by 0 bases and J by 0 bases. The CDR3 consists of 21 residues. The CDR3 here is CSVEEPAGLAGEFGSYNEQFF. In DNA, the CDR3 is TGCAGCGTTGAAGAGCCCGCGGGGCTAGCGGGAGAATTTGGCTCCTACAATGAGCAGTTCTTC.

This chain joins TRBV6-5 and TRBJ1-1, with a possible D match to TRBD1 (6 bases). The CDR3 loop spans 17 amino acids. Trimming took off 0 bases at V and 7 bases at J, with 21 bases between the two ends. Germline-derived CDR1 and CDR2 are MNHEY and SVGAGI. The CDR3 is CASSYSEPPRGLVEAFF. The CDR3, as DNA: TGTGCCAGCAGTTACTCGGAGCCCCCGAGGGGGTTGGTTGAAGCTTTCTTT.

This clonotype appeared once. This chain uses TRBV6-2 or TRBV6-3 with TRBJ2-5, with 10 bases that match TRBD2. V lost 0 bases to trimming and J lost 3 bases; unmatched junction nucleotides: 4. Per germline, CDR1 MNHEY and CDR2 SVGEGT. The CDR3 runs to 16 residues. The CDR3 sequence is CASSYSYTSGKETQYF. CDR3 DNA: TGTGCCAGCAGTTACTCGTATACTAGCGGGAAAGAGACCCAGTACTTC.

The table lists this clonotype with a few counts. The chain links TRBV5-6 to TRBJ1-1, with D possibly matching TRBD1 (5 bases). The V gene lost 0 bases and the J gene lost 1 base, with 7 bases spanning the gap. CDR3 length: 14 residues. Germline CDR1 and CDR2: SGHDT and YYEEEE. The CDR3 sequence is CASSLGRANTEAFF. CDR3 DNA: TGTGCCAGCAGCTTGGGCAGGGCGAACACTGAAGCTTTCTTT.

The rearrangement joins TRBV6-4 to TRBJ2-1; the D call may be TRBD1 or TRBD2 (5 bases each). CDR3 size: 14 residues. The germline gives CDR1 MRHNA, CDR2 SNTAGT. Trimming stripped 5 bases from V and 10 bases from J, with 18 bases between. DNA of the CDR3: TGTGCCAGCAGTCCCGGGACCCACTTGGAGGAGCAGTTCTTC. This gives the protein CASSPGTHLEEQFF.

The genes are TRBV12-3 or TRBV12-4 and TRBJ1-5; D may be TRBD1 (5 bases). The CDR3 covers 15 residues. Deletions cut 5 bases from V and 5 bases from J, with 16 bases between. The CDR3 loop reads CASSPLGQGYQPQHF. The CDR3 region has the DNA TGTGCCAGCAGTCCCCTAGGGCAGGGTTATCAGCCCCAGCATTTT.

The CDR3 nucleotides read TGTGCCAGCAGCGTAGGAGCTAGCGGGGCCTACGAGCAGTACTTC. The encoded protein is CASSVGASGAYEQYF. The chain recombines TRBV9 with TRBJ2-7; TRBD2 matches at 9 bases. Germline V gives CDR1 SGDLS, CDR2 YYNGEE. The CDR3 totals 15 residues. Trimming removed 0 bases from V and 2 bases from J; junction bases left unmatched: 3.

The chain employs TRBV19 and TRBJ2-2, with D uncertain. Trimming took 2 bases from V and 6 from J, leaving 7 bases between them. Germline V gene data show CDR1 as LNHDA and CDR2 as SQIVND (reference sequence). This CDR3 region has 13 residues. The CDR3 DNA reads as TGTGCCAGTAGTATAAAGGGTCCCGGGGAGCTGTTTTTT. Its translation: CASSIKGPGELFF.

This chain uses TRBV7-9 with TRBJ2-3; 7 nucleotides agree with TRBD1. V shed 4 bases, J shed 10 bases, and the junction held 5 bases outside the gene matches. Per the germline V gene, CDR1 is SEHNR and CDR2 is FQNEAQ (reference sequence). There are 12 residues in the CDR3. The DNA of the CDR3 is TGTGCCAGCAGCTCCTCAGGGGGAGCGCAGTATTTT. Its protein is CASSSSGGAQYF.

The chain recombines TRBV7-9 with TRBJ2-1; D perhaps matches TRBD2 (5 bases). This CDR3 comprises 13 residues. The V gene's germline CDR1 is SEHNR and CDR2 FQNEAQ (reference sequence). V lost 0 bases and J lost 8, with 8 bases in between. The CDR3 DNA sequence: TGTGCCAGCAGCTTAGCGGCTAGCTATGAGCAGTTCTTC. It codes for CASSLAASYEQFF.

The chain couples TRBV28 to TRBJ2-5; D uncertain. CDR3 length: 14 amino acids. The germline V gene has CDR1 MDHEN and CDR2 SYDVKM. Trimming took off 5 bases at V and 4 bases at J, with 14 bases between the two ends. The chain's CDR3 is CASSQFSGSETQYF. For the CDR3, the DNA is TGTGCCAGCAGTCAGTTTTCTGGGTCAGAGACCCAGTACTTC. The complete variable domain, with remaining parts taken from reference TRBV28 and TRBJ2-5, reads DVKVTQSSRYLVKRTGEKVFLECVQDMDHENMFWYRQDPGLGLRLIYFSYDVKMKEKGDIPEGYSVSREKKERFSLILESASTNQTSMYLCASSQFSGSETQYFGPGTRLLVL.